The subject of this entry is one T cell receptor (beta chain). The antigen remains unidentified. This entry comes from a study of Tregs in tolerant kidney transplant recipients. Study-wide results and caveats: Expanding Tregs on activated donor B cells appeared to best identify donor-specific TCRbeta clones.

Germline V CDR1 and CDR2: SGHTA, FQGNSA. The CDR3 consists of 13 residues. J was trimmed by 4 bases and V by 5 bases; bases with no gene match: 1. Using immunoSEQ multiplex PCR, the repertoire was profiled, and TCRdb retains in-frame clones only, with some absent. This table holds fewer than 100,000 clones, roughly 93% found once. Unstimulated regulatory T cells (CD4+CD25+CD127-), CD4+CD25- non-regulatory cells, CD4 and CD8 cells were FACS-sorted from thawed PBMCs. The V and J genes are TRBV7-2 and TRBJ1-3; 8 nucleotides match TRBD1. Specimen: CD4+ T cells from blood, collected before the transplant. The sequence came from a human donor who received a combined kidney and bone marrow transplant. CDR3 sequence: CASSRTGGNTIYF. Written as DNA, the CDR3 is TGTGCCAGCAGCAGGACAGGGGGAAACACCATATATTTT.